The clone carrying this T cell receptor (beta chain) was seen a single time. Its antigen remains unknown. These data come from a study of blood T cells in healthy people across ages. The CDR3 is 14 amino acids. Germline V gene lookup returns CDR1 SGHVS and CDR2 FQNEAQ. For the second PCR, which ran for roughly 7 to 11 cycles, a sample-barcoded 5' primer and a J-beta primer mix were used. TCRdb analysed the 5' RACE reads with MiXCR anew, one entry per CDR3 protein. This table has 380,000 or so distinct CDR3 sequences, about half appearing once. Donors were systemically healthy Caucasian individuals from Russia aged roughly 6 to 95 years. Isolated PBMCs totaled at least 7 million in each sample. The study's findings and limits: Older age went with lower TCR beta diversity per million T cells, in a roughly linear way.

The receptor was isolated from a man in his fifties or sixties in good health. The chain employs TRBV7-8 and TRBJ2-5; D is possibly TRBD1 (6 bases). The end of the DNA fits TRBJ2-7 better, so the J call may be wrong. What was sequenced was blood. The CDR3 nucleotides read TGTGCCAGCAGCTGGGGGCAGTCCCCCTACGAGCAGTACTTC. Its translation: CASSWGQSPYEQYF.